This T cell receptor beta chain was sequenced in a study of blood T cell repertoires in COVID-19. Across the study: The origin of the acute and convalescent COVID-19 samples was the United States, Italy and Spain. PBMCs, B-cell-depleted T cells, or T cells were the source of the cDNA or gDNA that made up the material.

Germline V CDR1 and CDR2: SNHLY, FYNNEI. The CDR3 is 13 residues long. V was clipped by 6 bases and J by 1 base, with 9 bases between them. Under the authors' procedure: Estimated nucleated cell counts came from reference gene primer amplification. Produced via immunoSEQ multiplex PCR; TCRdb's table is partial and in-frame only. Clonal size and the V and J genes are those of that table, whereas D and trimming came from the DNA. The sample includes some 70,000 clones, 80% to 90% of them seen just once. The clonotype originates from a man in his fifties or sixties with active COVID-19. The specimen was peripheral blood. The genes are TRBV2 and TRBJ1-2, with D possibly TRBD1 on 6 matching bases. CDR3 in DNA: TGTGCCAGCAGCAGGGGTAATAACTATGGCTACACCTTC. Protein: CASSRGNNYGYTF.